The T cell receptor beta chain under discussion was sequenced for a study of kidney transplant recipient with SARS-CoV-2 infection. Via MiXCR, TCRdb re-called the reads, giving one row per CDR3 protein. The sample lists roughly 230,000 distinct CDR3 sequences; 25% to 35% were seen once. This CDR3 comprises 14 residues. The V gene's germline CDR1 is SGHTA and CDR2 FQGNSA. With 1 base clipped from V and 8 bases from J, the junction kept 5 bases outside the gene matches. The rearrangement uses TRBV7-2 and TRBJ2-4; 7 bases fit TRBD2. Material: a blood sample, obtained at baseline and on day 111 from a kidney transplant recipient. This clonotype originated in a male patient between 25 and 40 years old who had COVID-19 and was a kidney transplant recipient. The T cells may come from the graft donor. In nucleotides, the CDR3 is TGTGCCAGCAGCTTAGGGGGGGGTGCGGACATTCAGTACTTC. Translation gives CASSLGGGADIQYF.